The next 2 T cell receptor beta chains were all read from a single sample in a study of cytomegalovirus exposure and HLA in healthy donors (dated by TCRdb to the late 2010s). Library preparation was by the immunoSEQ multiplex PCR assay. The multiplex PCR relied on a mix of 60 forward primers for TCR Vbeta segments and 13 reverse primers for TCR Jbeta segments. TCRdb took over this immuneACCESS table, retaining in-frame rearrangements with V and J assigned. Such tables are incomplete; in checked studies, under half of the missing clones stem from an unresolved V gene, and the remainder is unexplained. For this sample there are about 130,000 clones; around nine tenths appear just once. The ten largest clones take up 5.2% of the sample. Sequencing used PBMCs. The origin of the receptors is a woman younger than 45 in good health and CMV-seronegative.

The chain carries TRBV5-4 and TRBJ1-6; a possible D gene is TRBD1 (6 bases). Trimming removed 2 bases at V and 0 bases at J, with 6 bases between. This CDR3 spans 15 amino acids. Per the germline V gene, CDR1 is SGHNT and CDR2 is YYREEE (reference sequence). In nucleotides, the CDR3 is TGTGCCAGCAGCTTCAGGGGCTCCTATAATTCACCCCTCCACTTT. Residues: CASSFRGSYNSPLHF.

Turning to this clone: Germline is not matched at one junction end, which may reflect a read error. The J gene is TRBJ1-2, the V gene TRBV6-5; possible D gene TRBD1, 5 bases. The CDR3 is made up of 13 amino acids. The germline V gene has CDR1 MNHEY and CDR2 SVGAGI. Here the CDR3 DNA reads TGTGCCAGCAGTTCCCAGGGTGGCTATGGCTACGCCTTC. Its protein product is CASSSQGGYGYAF.